The 32 T cell receptor beta chains presented below share a single source sample, sequenced in a study of tumor-infiltrating lymphocytes in primary liver carcinoma. A constant-region primer served to make TCR beta cDNA from roughly 460 ng total RNA. Three nested multiplex PCR rounds of slightly modified ARM-PCR generated TCR beta libraries. For around 11 cycles apiece, the opening two PCR rounds ran with TRBV1-TRBV30 forward primers and a C-beta reverse primer. TCRdb independently ran MiXCR on the multiplex PCR reads; one entry per CDR3 protein. The profile shows some 320,000 distinct CDR3 sequences, approximately 60% of them singletons. Germline DNA was also extracted, and blood RNA was taken from unsorted whole blood. The sequencing sample was made of peripheral blood. The receptors come from a middle-aged man with primary liver carcinoma and hepatitis B virus infection.

Remarks on this clonotype: The limits of the CDR3 on the DNA are not certain, so only TCRdb's listed CDR3 is given. V and J are TRBV12-3 or TRBV12-4 and TRBJ2-3. The CDR3 extends over 15 residues, inclusive of both ends. CDR3 residues: CASSFGRGSTDTLYF.

On this clonotype itself: A much larger clonotype is one base distant, so this may be a read error. This CDR3 is CACSFRTGYNEQFF. The CDR3 DNA follows: TGTGCCTGCAGTTTCCGGACGGGTTACAATGAGCAGTTCTTC. The chain employs TRBV12-3 or TRBV12-4 and TRBJ2-1; D unclear. The CDR3 runs 14 residues.

The rearrangement joins TRBV7-9 to TRBJ1-1; TRBD1 is a possible D gene (5 bases). Looked up from germline, CDR1 is SEHNR and CDR2 is FQNEAQ (reference sequence). The CDR3 is 14 amino acids. V dropped 4 bases and J dropped 6 bases, with 15 bases sitting between them. The CDR3 coding sequence is TGTGCCAGCAGCTCCGGCAGGGTCCCGTCTGAAGCTTTCTTT. As protein: CASSSGRVPSEAFF.

On this clonotype itself: At one of its ends the junction is not consistent with the germline gene, which may arise from a read error. In DNA form, the CDR3 reads TGTGTCAGCAGCTTAGAAGAGACTCAGTACTTC. Translation gives CVSSLEETQYF. V is TRBV13 and J is TRBJ2-5; no firm D call. The V gene's germline CDR1 is PRHDT and CDR2 FYEKMQ (reference sequence). The CDR3 has 11 residues.

In regard to this clonotype: This may be a read error, as it is one base from a much larger clone. The J gene is TRBJ1-3, the V gene TRBV12-3 or TRBV12-4; D is undetermined. The CDR3 runs 15 residues. This chain's CDR3 is CASGLGIRTGNTIYF. CDR3 sequence (DNA): TGTGCCAGCGGTTTAGGGATACGTACAGGAAACACCATATATTTT.

This clonotype was picked up a small number of times. A much larger clone differs by one base, so this may be a read error. The conserved final phenylalanine or tryptophan is absent from the CDR3, which likely points to a read error. The chain employs TRBV29-1 and TRBJ2-5, with TRBD1 identical over 8 bases. J lost 1 base, V lost 7 bases, and 5 bases had no gene match. The CDR3 contains 13 residues. The germline CDR1 and CDR2 sequences are SQVTM and ANQGSEA. This CDR3 reads CSASGTGQETQYL. The CDR3 nucleotides are TGCAGCGCCTCGGGGACAGGCCAAGAGACCCAGTACTTG.

About this clonotype itself: A single base separates this from a much larger clone, so it may be a read error. This chain connects TRBV11-2 to TRBJ1-3; 7 positions match TRBD1. The CDR3 totals 19 residues. The germline gives CDR1 SGHAT, CDR2 FQNNGV. Germline trimming cut 1 base from V and 0 bases from J; bases unmatched to any gene: 12. The CDR3 sequence: CASSLVSGNRQGSGNTIYF. The CDR3, as DNA: TGTGCCAGCAGCTTAGTTTCCGGGAATCGACAGGGCTCTGGAAACACCATATATTTT.

To note about this clonotype: One junction end disagrees with the germline gene, perhaps due to a read error. The V gene is TRBV5-5, the J gene TRBJ1-2, with D hard to call. Germline V gene lookup returns CDR1 SGHKS and CDR2 YYEKEE (reference sequence). The CDR3 length is 15 residues. DNA for the CDR3: TGTGCCAGCAGCTTGTACCCAACAACGACGGCCGGCTGCACCTTC. It specifies CASSLYPTTTAGCTF.

V and J are TRBV11-1 and TRBJ1-1; D gene ambiguous. This CDR3 region has 13 residues. The ends were cut back, 3 bases at V and 3 bases at J, with 8 bases in the middle. Per germline, CDR1 SGHAT and CDR2 FQDESV (reference sequence). The CDR3 loop is CASSLEVDTEAFF. The CDR3 coding sequence is TGTGCCAGCAGCTTGGAGGTGGACACTGAAGCTTTCTTT. Full variable domain (remainder filled in from reference TRBV11-1 and TRBJ1-1): EAEVAQSPRYKITEKSQAVAFWCDPISGHATLYWYRQILGQGPELLVQFQDESVVDDSQLPKDRFSAERLKGVDSTLKIQPAELGDSAMYLCASSLEVDTEAFFGQGTRLTVV.

This clonotype has more than one count but fewer than ten. Here the CDR3 omits its conserved ending phenylalanine or tryptophan, so a read error is the likely source. The V call is TRBV6-1, the J call TRBJ1-1; D is possibly TRBD1 (5 bases). The CDR3 extends over 14 amino acids. The V and J ends lost 3 bases and 4 bases respectively, with 12 bases between them. CDR1 is MNHNS, CDR2 SASEGT, per germline. CDR3 in DNA: TGTGCCAGCAGTGATCCAGGGACGATCACTGAAGCTTTCTCT. Translation gives CASSDPGTITEAFS.

The sample holds one count of this clonotype. The chain carries TRBV25-1 and TRBJ2-7; D unclear. V shed 1 base and J shed 4 bases, with 8 bases lying between them. The CDR3 sequence is 13 residues long. Per germline, CDR1 MGHDK and CDR2 SYGVNS. The CDR3, as DNA: TGTGCCAGCAGTGAATGTGCTGCTTACGAGCAGTACTTC. This sequence encodes CASSECAAYEQYF.

This clonotype has at least ten counts. CDR3 region: CASSLLRDMYEQYF. The CDR3 coding sequence is TGTGCCAGCAGCTTACTTAGAGACATGTACGAGCAGTACTTC. The chain links TRBV11-2 to TRBJ2-7; the D is unclear. The V gene's germline CDR1 is SGHAT and CDR2 FQNNGV. This CDR3 is built from 14 residues. V was cut by 2 bases and J by 4 bases, with 12 bases left in between.

In this sample, this clonotype turned up a few times. Relative to the germline gene, one junction end is altered; a read error may explain this. The rearrangement uses TRBV6-5 and TRBJ2-7, with D tentatively TRBD2 (5 bases). This CDR3 is built from 15 residues. From germline, CDR1 is MNHEY and CDR2 SVGAGI. The CDR3 sequence is CTSSSFTSGSYEQYF. In DNA form, the CDR3 reads TGTACCAGCAGTTCCTTCACGAGCGGCTCCTACGAGCAGTACTTC.

With regard to this clonotype: A much more abundant neighbour one base away suggests this may be a read error. The rearrangement links TRBV12-3 or TRBV12-4 to TRBJ2-2, with 9 bases that match TRBD1. CDR3 length equals 15 residues. Trimming took 6 bases from V and 9 from J; bases not matched to a gene: 11. CDR3 bases: TGTGCCAGCAGCACCCGGACAGGGGCGCCCTGGGAGCTGTTTTTT. Its protein is CASSTRTGAPWELFF.

The table lists this clonotype with a count of one. Being one base from a much bigger clone, this may be a read error. The V and J genes are TRBV4-3 and TRBJ1-5; D is ambiguous. V lost 5 bases and J 3 bases, leaving 11 bases between the germline ends. The CDR3 consists of 14 residues. The germline V gene has CDR1 LGHNA and CDR2 YSLEER. The CDR3 sequence: CASSVRPDNQPQHF. The CDR3 region has the DNA TGCGCCAGCAGCGTCAGGCCCGACAATCAGCCCCAGCATTTT.

As concerns this clonotype: This could be a read error, since a much larger clone is one nucleotide away. The rearrangement links TRBV12-3 or TRBV12-4 to TRBJ1-1; unclear D gene. V was trimmed by 4 bases and J by 4 bases, leaving 10 bases between them. This CDR3 comprises 13 residues. For the CDR3, the DNA is TGTGCCAGCAGTTCGCCTCGAGCCACTGAAGCTTTCTTT. Translating it yields CASSSPRATEAFF.

The rearrangement uses TRBV5-1 and TRBJ2-3, with D hard to call. Trimming stripped 7 bases from V and 0 bases from J, with 9 bases between. The CDR3 spans 13 residues. Germline CDR1 is SGHRS and CDR2 is YFSETQ. CDR3: CASGIKSTDTQYF. CDR3 nucleotide sequence: TGCGCCAGCGGCATAAAGAGCACAGATACGCAGTATTTT.

About this clonotype: A much bigger clone sits one base away, suggesting this may be a read error. The chain links TRBV10-3 to TRBJ2-3; the D gene is possibly TRBD2 (5 bases). V was clipped by 2 bases and J by 5 bases, with 14 bases between them. The length of the CDR3 is 15 residues. From germline, CDR1 is ENHRY and CDR2 SYGVKD. DNA of the CDR3: TGTGCCATCAGTGAGGGCTATGAGGGAGTAGATACGCAGTATTTT. This sequence encodes CAISEGYEGVDTQYF.

This clonotype was counted once. Possible read error: a much larger clone is one base away. The genes are TRBV6-5 and TRBJ2-2; no clear D gene. The V end lost 10 bases, the J end lost 6 bases, and 9 bases lay between the germline ends. Germline CDR1 and CDR2: MNHEY and SVGAGI. The CDR3 is 11 residues long. Here the CDR3 reads CANRESGELFF. CDR3 DNA: TGTGCCAACAGAGAGTCCGGGGAGCTGTTTTTT.

In this sample, this clonotype turned up many times. The V gene is TRBV12-3 or TRBV12-4, the J gene TRBJ2-3; D unresolved. There are 12 residues in the CDR3. Between the trimmed V and J ends, which lost 2 bases and 4 bases, there was a span of 4 bases. In nucleotides, the CDR3 is TGTGCCAGCAGTTTACAAGCAGATACGCAGTATTTT. It specifies CASSLQADTQYF.

As for this clonotype: An end of the junction differs from the germline gene, which may be a read error. CDR3 loop: CASSQEVQGYNSSLHF. The CDR3 DNA follows: TGCGCCAGCAGCCAAGAGGTTCAGGGGTATAATTCATCCCTCCACTTT. The chain is built from TRBV4-1 and TRBJ1-6, with D possibly TRBD1 on 6 matching bases. The CDR3 is 16 residues long. Germline V gene data show CDR1 as MGHRA and CDR2 as YSYEKL.

The J gene is TRBJ2-5, the V gene TRBV29-1; 8 nucleotides line up with TRBD1. The CDR3 runs to 13 residues. Germline V lookup: CDR1 SQVTM, CDR2 ANQGSEA. The CDR3 nucleotides read TGCAATGTTGGGCCAGGGGGCGCTGAGACCCAGTACTTC. This translates into CNVGPGGAETQYF.

Comments on this clonotype: An end of the junction does not agree with germline; a read error may underlie this. V usage is TRBV11-2 and J usage is TRBJ2-1, with TRBD2 matching over 7 bases. CDR3 length equals 15 residues. Germline CDR1 reads SGHAT; CDR2 reads FQNNGV. The CDR3 protein is CVSSLLADPYNEQFF. DNA of the CDR3: TGTGTCAGCAGCCTCCTAGCGGATCCCTACAATGAGCAGTTCTTC.

About this clonotype: Lacking the conserved final phenylalanine or tryptophan, this CDR3 likely reflects a read error. The chain couples TRBV12-3 or TRBV12-4 to TRBJ1-5; 9 bases align to TRBD1. The ends lost 5 bases at V and 6 bases at J; junction bases unmatched: 11. The CDR3 is 16 amino acids. CDR3 nucleotides: TGTGCCAGCAGTCCCTCAGGACAGGGGAGGGCTCAGCCCCAGCATCTT. It encodes CASSPSGQGRAQPQHL.

This clonotype showed up just once. The chain links TRBV7-7 to TRBJ2-1; 9 nucleotides agree with TRBD2. CDR3 length equals 15 residues. Per germline, CDR1 SSHAT and CDR2 FNYEAQ (reference sequence). After removal of 0 bases from V and 8 bases from J, the junction contained 5 bases not matched to a gene. This CDR3 reads CASSLASGSGYEQFF. The CDR3 region has the DNA TGTGCCAGCAGCTTAGCTAGCGGGAGCGGCTATGAGCAGTTCTTC.

Turning to this clonotype: This clone may be a read error of a much larger clone one base away. The rearrangement links TRBV28 to TRBJ2-1; D not certain. Trimming left V 2 bases short and J 12 bases short, with 8 bases between. Germline CDR1 and CDR2: MDHEN and SYDVKM. The CDR3 has 11 amino acids. The CDR3 sequence is CASSLKMVQFF. As DNA, the CDR3 is TGTGCCAGCAGTTTAAAAATGGTGCAGTTCTTC.

Notes on this clonotype: Relative to the germline gene, one junction end is altered; a read error may explain this. This chain uses TRBV29-1 with TRBJ1-2; D ambiguous. The CDR3 covers 15 residues. Germline V gene lookup returns CDR1 SQVTM and CDR2 ANQGSEA. CDR3 nucleotides: TGCAGCGCTGAAGATGAGACCGGACCTGACTATGGCTACACCTTC. Protein: CSAEDETGPDYGYTF.

In regard to this clonotype: Mismatch with germline at one junction end may stem from a read error. This chain connects TRBV4-2 to TRBJ2-1; D uncertain. This CDR3 has 14 amino acids. The germline V gene encodes CDR1 LGHNA and CDR2 YNFKEQ. The CDR3 coding sequence is TGTGCCAGCAGCCCCCCGGCTCCCAAGGGTGAGCATTTCTTC. Encoded protein: CASSPPAPKGEHFF.

In regard to this clonotype: A much larger clone is a single base away; this may be a read error. The chain employs TRBV6-2 or TRBV6-3 and TRBJ1-5; no definite D call. This CDR3 has 14 amino acids. Germline V gene lookup returns CDR1 MNHEY and CDR2 SVGEGT. With 4 bases removed from V and 6 bases from J, the gap between germline ends came to 13 bases. CDR3 loop: CASSSWRMGQPQHF. The CDR3 nucleotides are TGTGCCAGCAGTTCGTGGAGGATGGGTCAGCCCCAGCATTTT.

Turning to this clonotype: A much bigger clone sits one base away, suggesting this may be a read error. This chain links TRBV6-2 or TRBV6-3 with TRBJ2-7; 9 bases are shared with TRBD1. The germline CDR1 and CDR2 sequences are MNHEY and SVGEGT. The length of the CDR3 is 13 residues. The CDR3, as DNA: TGTGCCGGCAGTCTCACAGGGGGCAACGAGCAGTACTTC. This sequence encodes CAGSLTGGNEQYF.

Concerning this clonotype: A read error may explain this, as a much larger clone is one base away. The chain employs TRBV4-3 and TRBJ1-1; D is perhaps TRBD1 (6 bases). This CDR3 is 13 amino acids long. Germline CDR1 is LGHNA and CDR2 is YSLEER. The CDR3, as DNA: TGCGTCAGCAGCCAAGGAAGGGGGGAGAAAGCTTTCTTT. Translating gives CVSSQGRGEKAFF.

In regard to this clonotype: The junction departs from the called germline gene at one end, perhaps through a read error. This sequence joins TRBV6-1 and TRBJ2-2; either TRBD1 or TRBD2 may supply D (6 bases each). CDR1 and CDR2 (germline): MNHNS, SASEGT. The CDR3 length is 19 residues. The CDR3 is CASSLRGAGPFPNTREVFF. The CDR3 DNA reads as TGTGCCAGCTCTCTAAGGGGGGCGGGCCCCTTCCCGAACACCAGGGAGGTGTTTTTT.